The 8 T cell receptor beta chains in this list originate from one sample, sequenced in a study of technical replicates of blood from several donors. Produced via immunoSEQ multiplex PCR; TCRdb's table is partial and in-frame only. The repertoire holds about 70,000 clones, 85% to 95% seen once, with about 0.38% in the top ten. Material: T cells isolated from PBMCs. The receptor set was obtained from a human donor in good health.

The gene calls are TRBV5-1 and TRBJ2-1; 13 nucleotides agree with TRBD2. CDR3 size: 15 residues. Germline V gives CDR1 SGHRS, CDR2 YFSETQ. J gave up 8 bases and V 4 bases, and 6 bases lay outside the gene matches. CDR3 protein: CASSDGLAGVDEQFF. The CDR3 nucleotides are TGCGCCAGCAGCGACGGACTAGCGGGAGTTGATGAGCAGTTCTTC.

The chain uses TRBV4-3 and TRBJ2-7, with D hard to call. Germline V gene lookup returns CDR1 LGHNA and CDR2 YSLEER. V lost 0 bases to trimming and J lost 3 bases, with 15 bases between them. CDR3 length: 16 amino acids. The CDR3 DNA reads as TGCGCCAGCAGCCAAGACCCCCAGACACTCTACTACGAGCAGTACTTC. Its translation is CASSQDPQTLYYEQYF.

The gene calls are TRBV5-6 and TRBJ1-2; the D gene is possibly TRBD1 (5 bases). The CDR3 is 14 residues long. Trimming stripped 0 bases from V and 7 bases from J, with 13 bases between. CDR1 and CDR2 from the germline V gene are SGHDT and YYEEEE. CDR3 sequence (DNA): TGTGCCAGCAGCTTGGAGGGGTTAGGGGTTGGCTACACCTTC. Its protein product is CASSLEGLGVGYTF.

This clone was found a few times. The V call is TRBV9, the J call TRBJ1-1; 9 bases are shared with TRBD1. Germline values: CDR1 SGDLS, CDR2 YYNGEE. J lost 1 base, V lost 3 bases, and 1 base had no gene match. This CDR3 has 14 amino acids. In DNA, the CDR3 is TGTGCCAGCAGCGCGGGACAGGGGAACACTGAAGCTTTCTTT. Its translation: CASSAGQGNTEAFF.

This rearrangement joins TRBV6-5 to TRBJ1-2, with 9 bases that match TRBD1. J was trimmed by 4 bases and V by 6 bases; bases with no gene match: 9. The germline V gene encodes CDR1 MNHEY and CDR2 SVGAGI. There are 15 residues in the CDR3. The CDR3 sequence is CASSGGTGIIYGYTF. The CDR3 coding sequence is TGTGCCAGCAGCGGGGGGACAGGGATCATCTATGGCTACACCTTC.

This clone appeared a single time. The chain carries TRBV11-3 and TRBJ2-3; TRBD2 matches 14 bases. The CDR3 sequence is 19 residues long. V lost 1 base to trimming and J lost 2 bases; unmatched junction nucleotides: 8. Germline V lookup: CDR1 SGHNT, CDR2 YENEEA. CDR3: CASSLGSTSGRDNTDTQYF. CDR3 bases: TGTGCCAGCAGCTTAGGATCGACTAGCGGGAGGGACAACACAGATACGCAGTATTTT.

The chain joins TRBV20-1 to TRBJ1-3, with D hard to call. V dropped 4 bases and J dropped 6 bases, with 4 bases sitting between them. The CDR3 is made up of 10 amino acids. CDR1 is DFQATT, CDR2 SNEGSKA, per germline (reference sequence). This CDR3 is CSAKQNTIYF. The CDR3 DNA sequence: TGCAGTGCTAAACAAAACACCATATATTTT.

The rearrangement joins TRBV5-4 to TRBJ2-3, with TRBD2 matching over 8 bases. Germline V gene sequence: CDR1 SGHNT, CDR2 YYREEE (reference sequence). This CDR3 is built from 17 residues. The V segment lost 5 bases and the J segment 1 base; nucleotides outside the gene matches: 12. CDR3 protein: CASSYRERETGTDTQYF. The CDR3 region has the DNA TGTGCCAGCAGTTACCGCGAGCGGGAGACGGGCACAGATACGCAGTATTTT.